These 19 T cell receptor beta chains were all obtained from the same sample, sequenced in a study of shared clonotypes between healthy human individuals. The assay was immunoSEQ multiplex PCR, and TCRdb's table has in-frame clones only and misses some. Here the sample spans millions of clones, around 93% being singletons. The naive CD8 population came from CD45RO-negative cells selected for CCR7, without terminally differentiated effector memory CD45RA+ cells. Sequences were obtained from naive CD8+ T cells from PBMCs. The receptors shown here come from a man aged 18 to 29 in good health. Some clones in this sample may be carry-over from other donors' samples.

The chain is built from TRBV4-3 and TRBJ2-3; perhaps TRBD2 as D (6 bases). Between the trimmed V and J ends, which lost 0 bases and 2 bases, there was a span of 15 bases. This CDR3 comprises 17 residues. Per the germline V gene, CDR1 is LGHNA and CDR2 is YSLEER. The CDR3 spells CASSQDRLVTFTDTQYF. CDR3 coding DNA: TGCGCCAGCAGCCAAGACCGACTAGTTACCTTCACAGATACGCAGTATTTT.

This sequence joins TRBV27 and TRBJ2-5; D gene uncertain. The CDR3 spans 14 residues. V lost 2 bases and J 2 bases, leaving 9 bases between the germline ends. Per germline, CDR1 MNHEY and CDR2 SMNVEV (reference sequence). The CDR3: CASSLTPLQETQYF. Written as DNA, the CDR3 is TGTGCCAGCAGTTTAACCCCACTTCAAGAGACCCAGTACTTC.

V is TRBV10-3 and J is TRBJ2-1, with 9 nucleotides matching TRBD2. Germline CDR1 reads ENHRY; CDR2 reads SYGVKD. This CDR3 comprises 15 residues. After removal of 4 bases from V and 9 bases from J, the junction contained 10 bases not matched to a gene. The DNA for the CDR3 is TGTGCCATCAGTGTGGTTTTAGCGGGAGAGGCTGAGCAGTTCTTC. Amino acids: CAISVVLAGEAEQFF.

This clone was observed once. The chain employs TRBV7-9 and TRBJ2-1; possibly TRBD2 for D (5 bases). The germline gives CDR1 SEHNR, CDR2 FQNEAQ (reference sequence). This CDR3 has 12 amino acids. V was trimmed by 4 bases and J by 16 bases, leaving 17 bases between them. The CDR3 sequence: CASSSGTPFGFF. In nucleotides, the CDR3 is TGTGCCAGCAGCTCGGGAACGCCCTTCGGTTTCTTC. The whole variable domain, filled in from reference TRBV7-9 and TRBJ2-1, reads DTGVSQNPRHKITKRGQNVTFRCDPISEHNRLYWYRQTLGQGPEFLTYFQNEAQLEKSRLLSDRFSAERPKGSFSTLEIQRTEQGDSAMYLCASSSGTPFGFFGPGTRLTVL.

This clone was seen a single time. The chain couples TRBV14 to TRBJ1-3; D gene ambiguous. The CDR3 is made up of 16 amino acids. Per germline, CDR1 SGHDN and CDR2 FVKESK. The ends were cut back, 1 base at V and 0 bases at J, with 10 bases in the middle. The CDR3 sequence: CASSQALESSGNTIYF. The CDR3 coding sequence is TGTGCCAGCAGCCAAGCTTTAGAATCCTCTGGAAACACCATATATTTT.

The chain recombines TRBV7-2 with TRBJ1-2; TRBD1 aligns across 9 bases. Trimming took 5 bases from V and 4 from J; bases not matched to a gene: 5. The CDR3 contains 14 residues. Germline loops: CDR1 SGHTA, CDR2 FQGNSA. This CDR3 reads CASSVGQGGYGYTF. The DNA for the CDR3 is TGTGCCAGCAGCGTGGGACAGGGCGGCTATGGCTACACCTTC.

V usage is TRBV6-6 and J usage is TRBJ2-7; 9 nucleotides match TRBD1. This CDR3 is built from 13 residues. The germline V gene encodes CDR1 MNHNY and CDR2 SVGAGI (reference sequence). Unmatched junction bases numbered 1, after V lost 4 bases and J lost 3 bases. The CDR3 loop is CASSSGQGYEQYF. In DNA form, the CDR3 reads TGTGCCAGCAGTTCGGGACAGGGCTACGAGCAGTACTTC.

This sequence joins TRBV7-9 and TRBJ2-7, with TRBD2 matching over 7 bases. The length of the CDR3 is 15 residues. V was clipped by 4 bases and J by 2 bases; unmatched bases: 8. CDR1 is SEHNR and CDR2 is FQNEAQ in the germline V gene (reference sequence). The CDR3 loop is CASSSGGRATYEQYF. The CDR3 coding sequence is TGTGCCAGCAGCTCAGGTGGGAGGGCTACCTACGAGCAGTACTTC.

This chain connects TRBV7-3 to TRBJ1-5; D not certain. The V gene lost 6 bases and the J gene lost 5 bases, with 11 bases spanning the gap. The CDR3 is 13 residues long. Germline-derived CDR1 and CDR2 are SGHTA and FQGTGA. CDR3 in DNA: TGTGCCAGCAGTTTATCCGGGGATCAGCCCCAGCATTTT. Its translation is CASSLSGDQPQHF. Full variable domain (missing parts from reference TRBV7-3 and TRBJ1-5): GAGVSQTPSNKVTEKGKYVELRCDPISGHTALYWYRQSLGQGPEFLIYFQGTGAADDSGLPNDRFFAVRPEGSVSTLKIQRTERGDSAVYLCASSLSGDQPQHFGDGTRLSIL.

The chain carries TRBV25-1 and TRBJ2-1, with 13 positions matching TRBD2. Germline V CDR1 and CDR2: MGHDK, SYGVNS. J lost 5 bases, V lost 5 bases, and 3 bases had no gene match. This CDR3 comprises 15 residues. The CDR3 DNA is TGTGCCAGCAGTAGGGGACTAGCGGGAAACAATGAGCAGTTCTTC. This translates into CASSRGLAGNNEQFF.

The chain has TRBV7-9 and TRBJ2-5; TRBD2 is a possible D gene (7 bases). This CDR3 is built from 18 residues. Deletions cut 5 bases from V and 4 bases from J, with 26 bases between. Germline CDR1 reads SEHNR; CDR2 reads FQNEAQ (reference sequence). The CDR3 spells CASSPTDGGRASRETQYF. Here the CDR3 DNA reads TGTGCCAGCAGCCCAACTGACGGGGGGCGAGCGAGTAGAGAGACCCAGTACTTC. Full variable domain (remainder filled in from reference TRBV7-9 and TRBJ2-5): DTGVSQNPRHKITKRGQNVTFRCDPISEHNRLYWYRQTLGQGPEFLTYFQNEAQLEKSRLLSDRFSAERPKGSFSTLEIQRTEQGDSAMYLCASSPTDGGRASRETQYFGPGTRLLVL.

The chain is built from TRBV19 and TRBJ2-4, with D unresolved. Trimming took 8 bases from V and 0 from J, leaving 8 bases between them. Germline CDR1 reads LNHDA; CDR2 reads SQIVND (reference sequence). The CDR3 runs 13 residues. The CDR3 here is CASSRKAKNIQYF. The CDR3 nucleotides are TGTGCCAGTTCTAGGAAAGCCAAAAACATTCAGTACTTC.

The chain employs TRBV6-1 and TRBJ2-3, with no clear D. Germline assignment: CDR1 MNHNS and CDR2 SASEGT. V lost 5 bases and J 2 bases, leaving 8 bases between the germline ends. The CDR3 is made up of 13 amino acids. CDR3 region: CASSRINTDTQYF. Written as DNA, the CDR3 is TGTGCCAGCAGTAGGATAAACACAGATACGCAGTATTTT.

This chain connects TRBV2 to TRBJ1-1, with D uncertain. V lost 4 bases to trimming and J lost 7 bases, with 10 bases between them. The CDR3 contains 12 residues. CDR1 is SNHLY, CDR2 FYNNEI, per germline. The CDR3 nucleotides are TGTGCCAGCAGTGGTTTTAGCGTTGAAGCTTTCTTT. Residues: CASSGFSVEAFF.

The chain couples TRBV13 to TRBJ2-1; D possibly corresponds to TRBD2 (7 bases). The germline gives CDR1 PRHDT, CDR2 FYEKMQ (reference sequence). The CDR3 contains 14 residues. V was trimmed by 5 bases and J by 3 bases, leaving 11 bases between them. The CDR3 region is CASSTRGLYNEQFF. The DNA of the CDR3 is TGTGCCAGCAGCACGCGGGGGCTCTACAATGAGCAGTTCTTC.

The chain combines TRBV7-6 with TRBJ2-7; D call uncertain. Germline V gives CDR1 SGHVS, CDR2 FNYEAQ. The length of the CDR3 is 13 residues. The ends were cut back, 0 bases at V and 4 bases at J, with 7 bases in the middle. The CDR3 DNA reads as TGTGCCAGCAGCTTAGCAGAGAATTACGAGCAGTACTTC. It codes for CASSLAENYEQYF.

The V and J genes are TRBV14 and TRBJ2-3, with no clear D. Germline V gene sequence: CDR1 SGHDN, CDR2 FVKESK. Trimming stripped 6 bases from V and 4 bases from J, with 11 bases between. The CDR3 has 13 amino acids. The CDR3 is CASSPRSPDTQYF. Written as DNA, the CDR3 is TGTGCCAGCAGTCCAAGATCGCCAGATACGCAGTATTTT.

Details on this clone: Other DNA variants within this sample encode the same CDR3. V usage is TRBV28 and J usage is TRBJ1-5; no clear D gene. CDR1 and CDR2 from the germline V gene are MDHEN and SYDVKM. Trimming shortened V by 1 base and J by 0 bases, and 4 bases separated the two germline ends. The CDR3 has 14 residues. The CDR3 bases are TGTGCCAGCAGTTTATTTGATAGCAATCAGCCCCAGCATTTT. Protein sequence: CASSLFDSNQPQHF.

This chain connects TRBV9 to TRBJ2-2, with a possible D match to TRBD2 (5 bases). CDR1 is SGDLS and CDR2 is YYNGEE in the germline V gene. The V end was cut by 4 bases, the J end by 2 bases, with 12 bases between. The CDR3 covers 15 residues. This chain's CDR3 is CASSHGGGNTGELFF. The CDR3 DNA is TGTGCCAGCAGCCACGGTGGAGGTAACACCGGGGAGCTGTTTTTT.